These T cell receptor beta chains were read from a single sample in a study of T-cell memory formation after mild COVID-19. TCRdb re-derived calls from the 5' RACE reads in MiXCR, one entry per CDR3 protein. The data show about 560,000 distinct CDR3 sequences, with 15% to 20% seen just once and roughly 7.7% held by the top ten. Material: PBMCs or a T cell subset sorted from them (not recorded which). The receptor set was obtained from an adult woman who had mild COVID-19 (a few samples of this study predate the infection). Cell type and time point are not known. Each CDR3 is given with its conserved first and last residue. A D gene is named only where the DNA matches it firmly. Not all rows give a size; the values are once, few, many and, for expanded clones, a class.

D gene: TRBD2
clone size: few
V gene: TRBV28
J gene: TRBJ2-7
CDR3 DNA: TGTGCCAGCAACCAACGGGGGGGCCTCTACGAGCAGTACTTC
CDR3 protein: CASNQRGGLYEQYF

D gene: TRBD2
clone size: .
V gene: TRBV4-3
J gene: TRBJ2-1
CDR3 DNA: TGCGCCAGCAGCCTGAGTCGTCTAGCGGGAGAGCAGTTCTTC
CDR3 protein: CASSLSRLAGEQFF

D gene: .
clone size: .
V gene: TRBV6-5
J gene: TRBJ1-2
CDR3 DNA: TGTGCCAGTAGACCAGGGCACGCCACCCTAGGCTACACCTTC
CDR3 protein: CASRPGHATLGYTF

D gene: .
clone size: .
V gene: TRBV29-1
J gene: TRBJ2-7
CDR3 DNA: TGCAGCGTTGATTTGCGAGGGGCAACCTACGAGCAGTACTTC
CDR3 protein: CSVDLRGATYEQYF

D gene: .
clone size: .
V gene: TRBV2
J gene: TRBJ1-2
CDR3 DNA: TGTGCCAGCAGTGATGCGGCAGGCTATGGCTACACCTTC
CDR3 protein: CASSDAAGYGYTF

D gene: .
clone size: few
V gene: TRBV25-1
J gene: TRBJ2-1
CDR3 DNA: TGTGCCAGCAGTGAATACTGGCGGACTGCCCGCAATGAGCAGTTCTTC
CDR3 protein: CASSEYWRTARNEQFF

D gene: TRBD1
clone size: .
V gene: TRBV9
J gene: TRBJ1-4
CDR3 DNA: TGTGCCAGCAGCTATAATATTGAACAGGGGGCGACTAATGAAAAACTGTTTTTT
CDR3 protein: CASSYNIEQGATNEKLFF

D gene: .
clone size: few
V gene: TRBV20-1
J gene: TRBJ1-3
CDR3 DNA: TGCAGTGCTGGTAGTCGGGGGGCGGCTGGAAACACCATATATTTT
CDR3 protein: CSAGSRGAAGNTIYF

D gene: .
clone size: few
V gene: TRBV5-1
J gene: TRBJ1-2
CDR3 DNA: TGCGCCAGCAGCTTGCGGGGTCCGGGAGGCATGAACTATGGCTACACCTTC
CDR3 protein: CASSLRGPGGMNYGYTF

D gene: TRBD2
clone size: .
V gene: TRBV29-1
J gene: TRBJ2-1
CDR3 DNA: TGCAGCGCTTCGGGCGGGGGAGGGAATGAGCAGTTCTTC
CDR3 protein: CSASGGGGNEQFF

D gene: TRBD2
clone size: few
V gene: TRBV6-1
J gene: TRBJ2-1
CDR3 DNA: TGTGCCAGCAGTGAAAGCGGGAGGGCCACCGGGGGTGAGCAGTTCTTC
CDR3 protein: CASSESGRATGGEQFF

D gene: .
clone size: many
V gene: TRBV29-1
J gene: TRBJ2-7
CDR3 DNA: TGCAGCGTTGAAGGCGGTCCGTTTGGCGAGCAGTACTTC
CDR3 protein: CSVEGGPFGEQYF

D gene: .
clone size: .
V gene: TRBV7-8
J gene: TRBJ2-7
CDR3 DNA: TGTGCCAGCAGAAGTCCGGGACGGTCCTCCTACGAGCAGTACTTC
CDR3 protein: CASRSPGRSSYEQYF

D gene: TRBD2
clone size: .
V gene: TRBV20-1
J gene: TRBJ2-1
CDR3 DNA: TGCAGGGTGACTAGCGGGAAGACTCTTGAGCAGTTCTTC
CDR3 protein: CRVTSGKTLEQFF

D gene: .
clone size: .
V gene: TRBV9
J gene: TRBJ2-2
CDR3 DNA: TGTGCCAGCAGCGTAGTCCCGGACAGTACCGGGGAGCTGTTTTTT
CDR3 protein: CASSVVPDSTGELFF

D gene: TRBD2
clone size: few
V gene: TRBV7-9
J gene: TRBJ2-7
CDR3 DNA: TGTGCCAGCAGCCCGGACCTGGGACTAGCGGAGTACGAGCAGTACTTC
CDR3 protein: CASSPDLGLAEYEQYF

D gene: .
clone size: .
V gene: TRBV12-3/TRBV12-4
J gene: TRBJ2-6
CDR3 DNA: TGTGCCAGCAGTCCCCGCGGGGCTCGGGGGACCGGGGCCAACGTCCTGACTTTC
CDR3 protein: CASSPRGARGTGANVLTF